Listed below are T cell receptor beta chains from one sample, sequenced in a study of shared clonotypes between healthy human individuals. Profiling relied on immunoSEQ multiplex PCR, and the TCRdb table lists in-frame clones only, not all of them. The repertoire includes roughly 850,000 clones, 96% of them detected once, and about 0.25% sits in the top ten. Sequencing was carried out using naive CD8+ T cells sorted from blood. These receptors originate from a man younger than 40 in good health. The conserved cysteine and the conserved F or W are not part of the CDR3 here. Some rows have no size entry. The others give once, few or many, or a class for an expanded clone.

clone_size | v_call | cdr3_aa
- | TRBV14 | ASSQAGRAGELF
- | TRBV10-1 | ASSSTGVPTDTQY
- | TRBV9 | ASCHEDADEQF
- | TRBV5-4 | ASNLGGQQRINEQY
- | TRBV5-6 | ASSLTGSSYNEQF
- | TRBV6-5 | ASSYSRLANYNEQF
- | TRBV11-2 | ASSLGDRRRQETQY
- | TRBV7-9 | ASSFDSAGELF
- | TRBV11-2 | ASSSLPAYEQY
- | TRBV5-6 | ASTQTGTYGYT
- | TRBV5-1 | ASSAGLAGLGADTQY
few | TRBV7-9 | ASSTVVGENQPQH
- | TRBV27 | ASSPLGVPGELF
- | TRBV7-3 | ASSFIRQRRDGRNNEQF
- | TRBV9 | ASSVGGSAGTQY
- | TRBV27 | ASSSIRLAGSYNEQF
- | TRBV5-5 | ASRTLDYYEQY
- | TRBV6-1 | ASSATRGAVVRETQY
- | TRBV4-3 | ASSQVRRNPSYEQY
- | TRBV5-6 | ASSTGQNTLYGYT
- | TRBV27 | ASSWGLAGANEQF
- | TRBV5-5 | ASSLPGAGTDTQY
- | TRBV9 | ASSGTTGGIYEQY
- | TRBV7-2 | ASTLGSGGGYEQY
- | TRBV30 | AWNPGQSHYEQY
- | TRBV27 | ASSSPRRTEAF
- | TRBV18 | ASSPPDRTTDTQY
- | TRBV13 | ASSSRGSGSYEQY
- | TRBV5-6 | ASSLVSQGVTGELF
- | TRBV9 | ASSVGILAGGETQY
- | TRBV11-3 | ASSPASGADTQY
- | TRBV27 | ASSSEGQGRTEAF
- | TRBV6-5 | ASSYSIQADTGELF
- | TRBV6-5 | ATQGGYEQY
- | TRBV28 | ASSIEPGEYEQY
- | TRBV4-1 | ASSQDKLFTETQY
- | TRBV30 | AWSVQRGSQPQH
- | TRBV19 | ASSIIPGAGFPYNEQF
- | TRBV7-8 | ASSSGLAGSSYNEQF
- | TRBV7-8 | ASSRQGRGDQPQH
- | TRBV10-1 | ASSDDSMNTEAF
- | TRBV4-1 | ASSQEGFEQF
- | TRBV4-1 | ASSQDLQNTEAF
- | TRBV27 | ASSFGGPTSGPYEQY
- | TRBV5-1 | ASSPEGNEQF
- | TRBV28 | ASSGETQY
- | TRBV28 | ASSPNGAGGYEKLF
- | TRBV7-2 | ASSPSPLTSYSTDTQY
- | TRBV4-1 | ASSHVGTGDGNNQPQH
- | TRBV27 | ASSLASGVYNEQF
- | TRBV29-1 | SVGNQGRYDGYT
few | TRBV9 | ASSRGGNEQF
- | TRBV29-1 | SAGGALAGFPYNEQF